This T cell receptor beta chain was captured in a study of CD8+ T cells in alopecia areata. As for the study in general: Affected scalp percentage gauged treated patients' severity.

Notes on this clone: Its antigen is as yet unknown.

Sequencing templates came from extracted RNA that was reverse transcribed into cDNA. Clones were sequenced by immunoSEQ multiplex PCR, and TCRdb holds only the in-frame ones, with some missing. The repertoire holds a few hundred thousand clones, about 58% seen once, with 1.5% to 2% in the top ten. Whole-study findings and limits: Numerous expanded lesional clones remained in scalp and blood during tofacitinib. With patients, TCR sharing proved less clear than in mice, a difference possibly related to HLA. Scalp samples also yield sequences from resident alphabeta T cells of normal skin.

Treatment noted: oral pan-JAK inhibitor, 5-10 mg twice daily. The receptor comes from a human donor with alopecia areata. The material sequenced was CD4+ T cells sorted from blood, taken at week 4, from a patient treated with tofacitinib.

CDR3 sequence: CAWSGTEINYGYTF. The DNA for the CDR3 is TGTGCCTGGAGTGGGACAGAGATTAACTATGGCTACACCTTC. The J gene is TRBJ1-2, the V gene TRBV30; the D gene is possibly TRBD1 (6 bases). Germline V gene lookup returns CDR1 GTSNPN and CDR2 SVGIG (reference sequence). The CDR3 has 14 amino acids. Trimming cost V 1 base and J 1 base, with 10 bases left between them.